A single sample gave rise to the 15 T cell receptor beta chains below, sequenced in a study of PD-L1 blockade in urothelial cancer. Data came from immunoSEQ multiplex PCR; TCRdb stores just in-frame clones and leaves some out. The sample has fewer than 50,000 clones, 86% seen once. Documented time point: peripheral blood 6 weeks after treatment start. The sequences come from PBMCs, collected around atezolizumab (anti-PD-L1) treatment. The receptors shown here come from a man between 60 and 75 years old with urothelial cancer.

V gene TRBV6-4 combines with J gene TRBJ2-3; 10 bases agree with TRBD2. V shed 6 bases, J shed 2 bases, and the junction held 8 bases outside the gene matches. Germline lookup yields CDR1 MRHNA and CDR2 SNTAGT. The CDR3 is 16 residues long. The CDR3 loop reads CASSQSSGGYTDTQYF. DNA of the CDR3: TGTGCCAGCAGCCAAAGTAGCGGGGGGTACACAGATACGCAGTATTTT.

In nucleotides, the CDR3 is TGTGCCAGCAGCTTAGACAGGGTTAATGAGCAGTTCTTC. This gives the protein CASSLDRVNEQFF. The gene calls are TRBV7-2 and TRBJ2-1, with D possibly matching TRBD1 (6 bases). Germline CDR1 and CDR2: SGHTA and FQGNSA. This CDR3 is 13 amino acids long. V gave up 1 base and J gave up 7 bases, with 8 bases separating them. Filled out from reference TRBV7-2 and TRBJ2-1, the complete variable domain reads GAGVSQSPSNKVTEKGKDVELRCDPISGHTALYWYRQSLGQGLEFLIYFQGNSAPDKSGLPSDRFSAERTGGSVSTLTIQRTQQEDSAVYLCASSLDRVNEQFFGPGTRLTVL.

The J gene is TRBJ2-1, the V gene TRBV19; D remains ambiguous. The CDR3 is made up of 11 amino acids. The V and J ends lost 1 base and 7 bases respectively, with 2 bases between them. The germline gives CDR1 LNHDA, CDR2 SQIVND (reference sequence). The CDR3 coding sequence is TGTGCCAGTAGTATAGCAAATGAGCAGTTCTTC. This codes for CASSIANEQFF. The whole variable domain, filled in from reference TRBV19 and TRBJ2-1, reads DGGITQSPKYLFRKEGQNVTLSCEQNLNHDAMYWYRQDPGQGLRLIYYSQIVNDFQKGDIAEGYSVSREKKESFPLTVTSAQKNPTAFYLCASSIANEQFFGPGTRLTVL.

The V and J genes are TRBV11-3 and TRBJ2-2; no clear D gene. V shed 5 bases and J shed 7 bases, with 14 bases lying between them. This CDR3 region has 14 residues. CDR1 and CDR2 (germline): SGHNT, YENEEA. CDR3 region: CASSQAGYGGELFF. The CDR3 coding sequence is TGTGCCAGCAGCCAAGCCGGGTATGGCGGGGAGCTGTTTTTT.

The count of this clone is one. The chain links TRBV10-2 to TRBJ2-1, with 16 bases matching TRBD2. V was clipped by 6 bases and J by 3 bases; unmatched bases: 8. From germline, CDR1 is WSHSY and CDR2 SAAADI. CDR3 size: 18 residues. The CDR3 spells CASRPGLAGGGNYNEQFF. Here the CDR3 DNA reads TGCGCCAGCAGACCGGGACTAGCGGGGGGGGGAAACTACAATGAGCAGTTCTTC.

The chain is built from TRBV29-1 and TRBJ2-3; TRBD2 matches 9 bases. This CDR3 region has 15 residues. V was pared by 6 bases and J by 1 base, with 8 bases of the junction left unmatched. Germline CDR1 and CDR2: SQVTM and ANQGSEA. The CDR3 loop reads CSVAIAGVGTDTQYF. CDR3 nucleotide sequence: TGCAGCGTCGCTATAGCGGGAGTGGGCACAGATACGCAGTATTTT.

This clone appeared a single time. The chain is built from TRBV10-3 and TRBJ1-1, with D possibly being TRBD1 (6 bases). CDR1 and CDR2 from the germline V gene are ENHRY and SYGVKD. The CDR3 is made up of 15 amino acids. V was pared by 0 bases and J by 1 base, with 9 bases between. The CDR3 here is CAISESGGANTEAFF. CDR3 sequence (DNA): TGTGCCATCAGTGAGTCTGGGGGGGCGAACACTGAAGCTTTCTTT.

This clone was seen more than once but under ten times. The V gene is TRBV6-5, the J gene TRBJ2-5; no clear D gene. Germline assignment: CDR1 MNHEY and CDR2 SVGAGI. The CDR3 length is 13 residues. Deletions cut 0 bases from V and 5 bases from J, with 7 bases between. The CDR3 region has the DNA TGTGCCAGCAGTTACTCGTTCGTGGAGACCCAGTACTTC. Its translation: CASSYSFVETQYF.

The V and J genes are TRBV4-2 and TRBJ2-2, with TRBD1 matching over 8 bases. Germline values: CDR1 LGHNA, CDR2 YNFKEQ. This CDR3 has 17 residues. V shed 4 bases and J 2 bases; nucleotides not matched to a gene: 9. Here the CDR3 DNA reads TGTGCCAGCAGCCTAGATCCGGGACAGGCTAACACCGGGGAGCTGTTTTTT. Translation: CASSLDPGQANTGELFF.

The chain employs TRBV20-1 and TRBJ1-1; D might be TRBD1 (5 bases). CDR3 length: 10 residues. The germline V gene encodes CDR1 DFQATT and CDR2 SNEGSKA (reference sequence). The ends were cut back, 4 bases at V and 10 bases at J, with 10 bases in the middle. CDR3 protein: CSAKEGRAFF. CDR3 coding DNA: TGCAGTGCTAAGGAGGGGAGAGCTTTCTTT.

J is TRBJ2-7 and V is TRBV10-3, with 8 bases fitting TRBD1. The CDR3 loop spans 14 amino acids. V lost 5 bases, J lost 5 bases, and 8 bases stayed unmatched. Germline CDR1 and CDR2: ENHRY and SYGVKD. The CDR3 nucleotides read TGTGCCATCAGTAAGGGACAGGCCCTAGACGAGCAGTACTTC. Translated: CAISKGQALDEQYF.

This clone was observed a single time. The J gene is TRBJ2-7, the V gene TRBV7-9; D perhaps matches TRBD2 (6 bases). Germline CDR1 reads SEHNR; CDR2 reads FQNEAQ (reference sequence). Trimming took off 5 bases at V and 3 bases at J, with 17 bases between the two ends. The CDR3 covers 15 residues. CDR3: CASSRTGTQVYEQYF. In DNA form, the CDR3 reads TGTGCCAGCAGCCGAACCGGGACTCAAGTCTACGAGCAGTACTTC.

The chain uses TRBV29-1 and TRBJ1-2, with D possibly being TRBD1 (5 bases). The CDR3 totals 11 residues. From germline, CDR1 is SQVTM and CDR2 ANQGSEA. V dropped 7 bases and J dropped 2 bases, with 8 bases sitting between them. DNA of the CDR3: TGCAGCGGGTGGACAAACTATGGCTACACCTTC. Its protein is CSGWTNYGYTF.

This chain links TRBV5-1 with TRBJ1-3; no clear D. The CDR3 is 16 amino acids. CDR1 and CDR2 from the germline V gene are SGHRS and YFSETQ. V lost 0 bases, J lost 0 bases, and 10 bases lay in between. The CDR3 DNA reads TGCGCCAGCAGCTTGGCCCTCACGAGCTCTGGAAACACCATATATTTT. The encoded protein is CASSLALTSSGNTIYF.

The genes are TRBV27 and TRBJ2-7, with 8 bases aligning to TRBD1. The CDR3 is made up of 16 amino acids. Germline-derived CDR1 and CDR2 are MNHEY and SMNVEV (reference sequence). J gave up 2 bases and V 3 bases, and 9 bases lay outside the gene matches. DNA for the CDR3: TGTGCCAGCAGTTTCGGGTCCAGGGGGCAAACCTACGAGCAGTACTTC. It yields the protein CASSFGSRGQTYEQYF.